This note documents a single TCR beta chain sequence. Antigen specificity is unknown. The germline gene is not matched at one end of the junction; a read error may be the cause. These data originate in a study of blood T cells in healthy people across ages. The use of a sample-barcoded 5' primer and a J-beta primer mix characterized a second PCR of 7 to 11 cycles. TCRdb reanalysed the 5' RACE reads using MiXCR and keeps one entry per CDR3 protein. The data show approximately 680,000 distinct CDR3 sequences, approximately 30% seen once. Study outcomes and limitations: PBMCs left unsorted prevented a conclusive naive versus antigen-experienced comparison.

Drawn from each donor were ten milliliters of peripheral blood. CDR1 SGHRS and CDR2 YFSETQ come from the germline V gene. CDR3 length: 15 amino acids. The receptor's source is a woman aged 80 or older in good health. This chain connects TRBV5-1 to TRBJ2-5; D is unresolved. Input material: blood. The CDR3 DNA reads as TGCGCCGGCAGCCTTCTCGACACAGTCCAAGAGACCCAGTACTTC. Protein sequence: CAGSLLDTVQETQYF.